The 18 T cell receptor beta chains reported below all come from one sample, sequenced in a study of CD8+ T cells in alopecia areata. Documented treatment: oral pan-JAK inhibitor, 5-10 mg twice daily. RNA was extracted and reverse transcribed into cDNA as the sequencing template. The table came from immunoSEQ multiplex PCR; TCRdb's copy has only in-frame clones and leaves some out. In the table there are fewer than 250,000 clones, roughly three fifths of which are singletons. This specimen was CD4+ T cells sorted from blood, taken at week 4, from a patient treated with tofacitinib. Receptor source: a human donor with alopecia areata.

The chain recombines TRBV30 with TRBJ1-1; 9 bases are a match to TRBD1. CDR3 size: 13 residues. V was clipped by 6 bases and J by 8 bases; unmatched bases: 10. Germline loops: CDR1 GTSNPN, CDR2 SVGIG (reference sequence). CDR3 sequence: CACRIRDRVEAFF. DNA for the CDR3: TGTGCCTGCCGTATCCGGGACAGGGTGGAAGCTTTCTTT.

This sequence joins TRBV11-2 and TRBJ2-7; tentative D call: TRBD1 (6 bases). The CDR3 spans 17 residues. Germline V gives CDR1 SGHAT, CDR2 FQNNGV. With 5 bases removed from V and 0 bases from J, the gap between germline ends came to 20 bases. The CDR3 loop is CASSTNPGAYGSYEQYF. CDR3 nucleotide sequence: TGTGCCAGCAGCACAAACCCAGGGGCGTACGGCTCCTACGAGCAGTACTTC.

CDR3 sequence (DNA): TGCAGCGCTGGGACAGGGTACAATCAGCCCCAGCATTTT. Translation gives CSAGTGYNQPQHF. The V call is TRBV29-1, the J call TRBJ1-5; 9 nucleotides match TRBD1. There are 13 residues in the CDR3. Trimming took 7 bases from V and 3 from J; bases not matched to a gene: 4. Germline CDR1 SQVTM, CDR2 ANQGSEA.

The chain is built from TRBV5-1 and TRBJ2-7; D not resolved. Germline V gene sequence: CDR1 SGHRS, CDR2 YFSETQ. Between the trimmed V and J ends, which lost 6 bases and 5 bases, there was a span of 18 bases. This CDR3 is 14 amino acids long. CDR3 DNA: TGCGCCAGCACTGAAACCCCGACCGTTAACGAGCAGTACTTC. Translating it yields CASTETPTVNEQYF.

The CDR3 nucleotides read TGTGCCAGCAGTTCCGGGGCCGCTGGGGCCAACGTCCTGACTTTC. Protein product: CASSSGAAGANVLTF. The chain employs TRBV27 and TRBJ2-6; either TRBD1 or TRBD2 may supply D (5 bases each). V dropped 4 bases and J dropped 2 bases, with 9 bases sitting between them. The length of the CDR3 is 15 residues. Per germline, CDR1 MNHEY and CDR2 SMNVEV (reference sequence).

The chain joins TRBV5-6 to TRBJ1-2; D ambiguous. The CDR3 is 12 amino acids. CDR1 SGHDT and CDR2 YYEEEE come from the germline V gene. The ends were cut back, 5 bases at V and 0 bases at J, with 5 bases in the middle. The CDR3 region has the DNA TGTGCCAGCAGAGTATCTAACTATGGCTACACCTTC. It is translated as CASRVSNYGYTF.

This chain links TRBV6-5 with TRBJ1-2; D unresolved. The CDR3 loop spans 12 amino acids. Germline V gene lookup returns CDR1 MNHEY and CDR2 SVGAGI. V lost 6 bases and J lost 4, with 9 bases in between. DNA for the CDR3: TGTGCCAGCAGCCCAGCATTCTATGGCTACACCTTC. Translating it yields CASSPAFYGYTF.

This clone was recorded at least ten times. The genes are TRBV6-6 and TRBJ2-3; tentatively, D is TRBD2 (6 bases). The CDR3 spans 16 residues. Trimming stripped 6 bases from V and 1 base from J, with 17 bases between. Germline values: CDR1 MNHNY, CDR2 SVGAGI (reference sequence). DNA for the CDR3: TGTGCCAGCAGAGTCGGGACTTCGACGGGCACAGATACGCAGTATTTT. This sequence encodes CASRVGTSTGTDTQYF.

In its sample, this clone was seen a few times. Other DNA sequences of this sample code for an identical CDR3. CDR3 loop: CASSLAGVRETQYF. DNA for the CDR3: TGTGCCAGCAGCTTAGCGGGAGTTAGAGAGACCCAGTACTTC. The chain employs TRBV7-2 and TRBJ2-5, with D maybe TRBD2 (5 bases). Trimming took 0 bases from V and 4 from J, leaving 9 bases between them. Germline loops: CDR1 SGHTA, CDR2 FQGNSA. CDR3 length equals 14 residues.

This chain connects TRBV5-1 to TRBJ2-7; 8 nucleotides align to TRBD1. J gave up 5 bases and V 0 bases, and 4 bases lay outside the gene matches. From germline, CDR1 is SGHRS and CDR2 YFSETQ. This CDR3 comprises 14 residues. In nucleotides, the CDR3 is TGCGCCAGCAGCTTGGGGGACAGGACCGACGAGCAGTACTTC. Protein: CASSLGDRTDEQYF.

The chain employs TRBV15 and TRBJ2-7; 8 bases map to TRBD2. The CDR3 is made up of 16 amino acids. Germline values: CDR1 LNHNV, CDR2 YYDKDF (reference sequence). V was clipped by 8 bases and J by 5 bases; unmatched bases: 17. The CDR3 loop is CATSPGGPGVRDEQYF. The CDR3 region has the DNA TGTGCCACCTCTCCGGGAGGGCCGGGGGTTAGGGACGAGCAGTACTTC.

A few counts support this clone. V and J are TRBV11-2 and TRBJ1-2; no firm D call. This CDR3 is built from 14 residues. V shed 5 bases and J shed 4 bases, with 14 bases lying between them. Germline-derived CDR1 and CDR2 are SGHAT and FQNNGV. The CDR3 reads CASSPTGQFYGYTF. CDR3 DNA sequence: TGTGCCAGCAGCCCGACCGGGCAATTCTATGGCTACACCTTC.

This chain joins TRBV2 and TRBJ2-7; 16 positions agree with TRBD2. With 6 bases clipped from V and 7 bases from J, the junction kept 6 bases outside the gene matches. There are 15 residues in the CDR3. Germline V gene lookup returns CDR1 SNHLY and CDR2 FYNNEI. This CDR3 reads CASRGLAGGPDEQYF. CDR3 DNA sequence: TGTGCCAGCAGGGGACTAGCGGGAGGGCCGGATGAGCAGTACTTC. Combining the CDR3 with reference TRBV2 and TRBJ2-7 gives the whole variable domain EPEVTQTPSHQVTQMGQEVILRCVPISNHLYFYWYRQILGQKVEFLVSFYNNEISEKSEIFDDQFSVERPDGSNFTLKIRSTKLEDSAMYFCASRGLAGGPDEQYFGPGTRLTVT.

The CDR3 DNA sequence: TGTGCCTGGAGTGCCGGGGGACGGGGTGAAGGCTACACCTTC. Translation: CAWSAGGRGEGYTF. The chain employs TRBV30 and TRBJ1-2, with D tentatively TRBD1 (5 bases). This CDR3 region has 14 residues. Germline CDR1 GTSNPN, CDR2 SVGIG (reference sequence). The V end lost 1 base, the J end lost 8 bases, and 17 bases lay between the germline ends.

The chain couples TRBV29-1 to TRBJ2-3; 7 nucleotides line up with TRBD2. The length of the CDR3 is 14 residues. The ends lost 4 bases at V and 0 bases at J; junction bases unmatched: 4. Per the germline V gene, CDR1 is SQVTM and CDR2 is ANQGSEA. The CDR3 DNA follows: TGCAGCGTTGTGGGTAGCGGGAGCACAGATACGCAGTATTTT. The encoded protein is CSVVGSGSTDTQYF.

The CDR3 nucleotides read TGTGCCAGCAGGCCGTGGGTCCGTAACCCCGACGAGCAGTACTTC. It specifies CASRPWVRNPDEQYF. The chain carries TRBV6-5 and TRBJ2-7; D is unclear. V was cut by 6 bases and J by 5 bases, with 20 bases left in between. The CDR3 spans 15 residues. Germline V CDR1 and CDR2: MNHEY, SVGAGI.

V gene TRBV5-6 combines with J gene TRBJ2-4, with D perhaps TRBD1 (5 bases). Trimming removed 2 bases from V and 3 bases from J, with 15 bases in between. CDR3 length: 16 residues. The germline gives CDR1 SGHDT, CDR2 YYEEEE. CDR3 protein: CASSFITGVGKNIQYF. CDR3 nucleotide sequence: TGTGCCAGCAGCTTCATTACAGGTGTCGGCAAAAACATTCAGTACTTC.

The chain couples TRBV29-1 to TRBJ1-2, with 7 nucleotides matching TRBD1. This CDR3 region has 14 residues. CDR1 is SQVTM and CDR2 is ANQGSEA in the germline V gene. V shed 6 bases and J 2 bases; nucleotides not matched to a gene: 9. The CDR3 DNA sequence: TGCAGCGTCCGAGGGGGCGAAGCCAACTATGGCTACACCTTC. This translates into CSVRGGEANYGYTF.